The TCR beta chain under discussion was sequenced for a study of shared clonotypes between healthy human individuals. Assay used: immunoSEQ multiplex PCR; TCRdb lists only in-frame clones, some missing. The sample yields over a million clones, roughly 96% seen once. Trimming cost V 8 bases and J 5 bases, with 22 bases left between them. There are 16 residues in the CDR3. Germline V gives CDR1 SGHVS, CDR2 FQNEAQ. This sequence originates from a man aged 30-40 years in good health. The sequenced sample was naive CD4+ T cells sorted from blood. Subset meaning: CD45RA+ positively selected. This sequence joins TRBV7-8 and TRBJ1-5, with TRBD1 as a possible D gene (6 bases). CDR3 nucleotide sequence: TGTGCCAGCCCCTTATGGGGCAGGGGATTCGATCAGCCCCAGCATTTT. Protein: CASPLWGRGFDQPQHF.